Below, one T cell receptor beta chain is given with its context. Per the study methods: Researchers report that nucleated cell counts were estimated from reference gene primer amplification. Clones were read by immunoSEQ multiplex PCR, and TCRdb kept only the in-frame ones, dropping some. That table supplies the V and J calls and clone size; D and trimming were determined from the DNA. The sample lists about 110,000 clones; almost 85% were seen once. The CDR3 is 13 amino acids. V shed 2 bases, J shed 8 bases, and the junction held 3 bases outside the gene matches. Germline V gives CDR1 KGHSH, CDR2 LQKENI. The entry originates in a study of blood T cell repertoires in COVID-19. Study-level background: The analysed material was cDNA or gDNA that came from T cells, B-cell-depleted T cells, or PBMCs.

The clonotype was recovered from a human donor in a cohort sampled during active COVID-19. The material sequenced was peripheral blood. V usage is TRBV18 and J usage is TRBJ2-4; the match to TRBD1 covers 7 bases. CDR3 amino acids: CASSPTGADIQYF. The CDR3 nucleotides are TGTGCCAGCTCACCAACAGGGGCTGACATTCAGTACTTC.